A single sample is the source of the 26 T cell receptor beta chains below, sequenced in a study of shared clonotypes between healthy human individuals. Clones were sequenced by immunoSEQ multiplex PCR, and TCRdb holds only the in-frame ones, with some missing. The repertoire holds roughly 2,300,000 clones, with around 93% as singletons. Sequences were obtained from naive CD4+ T cells from PBMCs. Stated subset: CD45RA+ positively selected. Receptors originate from a man aged 18 to 30 in good health. Some clones in this sample may be carry-over from other donors' samples.

The V and J genes are TRBV7-9 and TRBJ2-1; D is unclear. Germline lookup yields CDR1 SEHNR and CDR2 FQNEAQ (reference sequence). The length of the CDR3 is 13 residues. V gave up 5 bases and J gave up 13 bases, with 18 bases separating them. CDR3 sequence (DNA): TGTGCCAGCAGCCCTTCCCCTCGCGATCTTCAGTTCTTC. Its translation is CASSPSPRDLQFF.

J is TRBJ2-7 and V is TRBV5-1; D not resolved. The CDR3 is 15 amino acids. Germline V lookup: CDR1 SGHRS, CDR2 YFSETQ. The V end was cut by 1 base, the J end by 5 bases, with 16 bases between. The CDR3 DNA sequence: TGCGCCAGCAGCTTGTCGGAGACGGCCCCTAACGAGCAGTACTTC. Its protein is CASSLSETAPNEQYF. Combining the CDR3 with reference TRBV5-1 and TRBJ2-7 gives the whole variable domain KAGVTQTPRYLIKTRGQQVTLSCSPISGHRSVSWYQQTPGQGLQFLFEYFSETQRNKGNFPGRFSGRQFSNSRSEMNVSTLELGDSALYLCASSLSETAPNEQYFGPGTRLTVT.

This chain uses TRBV14 with TRBJ1-1; no firm D call. Germline V gene data show CDR1 as SGHDN and CDR2 as FVKESK. This CDR3 is 14 amino acids long. V lost 2 bases and J 4 bases, leaving 11 bases between the germline ends. The CDR3 here is CASSQTGTITEAFF. The DNA for the CDR3 is TGTGCCAGCAGCCAAACGGGCACTATCACTGAAGCTTTCTTT.

The chain combines TRBV15 with TRBJ2-7; either TRBD1 or TRBD2 may fit D (5 bases each). Germline V CDR1 and CDR2: LNHNV, YYDKDF (reference sequence). CDR3 length: 13 amino acids. The ends were cut back, 0 bases at V and 3 bases at J, with 6 bases in the middle. This CDR3 reads CATSRDGGYEQYF. The CDR3 DNA sequence: TGTGCCACCAGCAGAGATGGGGGCTACGAGCAGTACTTC. The full variable domain, its missing parts supplied by reference TRBV15 and TRBJ2-7, is DAMVIQNPRYQVTQFGKPVTLSCSQTLNHNVMYWYQQKSSQAPKLLFHYYDKDFNNEADTPDNFQSRRPNTSFCFLDIRSPGLGDTAMYLCATSRDGGYEQYFGPGTRLTVT.

This chain connects TRBV6-4 to TRBJ1-1; possibly TRBD1 for D (5 bases). CDR1 and CDR2 from the germline V gene are MRHNA and SNTAGT. Deletions cut 6 bases from V and 6 bases from J, with 14 bases between. The CDR3 length is 13 residues. The CDR3 region has the DNA TGTGCCAGCAGCGATCGGCAGGGTTCTGAAGCTTTCTTT. This gives the protein CASSDRQGSEAFF.

Remarks on this clone: Different DNA sequences within this sample yield the same CDR3. The chain recombines TRBV28 with TRBJ1-5; D unresolved. CDR3 length: 12 residues. Germline assignment: CDR1 MDHEN and CDR2 SYDVKM. V was cut by 7 bases and J by 2 bases, with 6 bases left in between. The CDR3 nucleotides are TGTGCCAGCACGGGTGGCAATCAGCCCCAGCATTTT. It is translated as CASTGGNQPQHF.

Note on this clone: The sample carries other DNA sequences with the same CDR3. The V call is TRBV18, the J call TRBJ2-2; no firm D call. The CDR3 has 15 amino acids. CDR1 and CDR2 from the germline V gene are KGHSH and LQKENI. With 0 bases removed from V and 0 bases from J, the gap between germline ends came to 5 bases. The CDR3 DNA follows: TGTGCCAGCTCACCACCGGGTACGAACACCGGGGAGCTGTTTTTT. It yields the protein CASSPPGTNTGELFF.

The rearrangement links TRBV15 to TRBJ1-3, with TRBD1 as a possible D gene (5 bases). V was cut by 5 bases and J by 0 bases, with 14 bases left in between. Germline CDR1 reads LNHNV; CDR2 reads YYDKDF (reference sequence). The CDR3 is made up of 16 amino acids. For the CDR3, the DNA is TGTGCCACCAGCCATAGACAGTCCTTCTCTGGAAACACCATATATTTT. Protein sequence: CATSHRQSFSGNTIYF.

The chain recombines TRBV4-1 with TRBJ2-7; weak D call: TRBD2 (6 bases). Germline values: CDR1 MGHRA, CDR2 YSYEKL. The CDR3 contains 17 residues. The V gene lost 4 bases and the J gene lost 0 bases, with 19 bases spanning the gap. The CDR3, as DNA: TGCGCCAGCAGCCTCCCTCAGGCGGGGAGGCACTCCTACGAGCAGTACTTC. Translating it yields CASSLPQAGRHSYEQYF.

J is TRBJ1-2 and V is TRBV7-2; 11 positions agree with TRBD1. This CDR3 has 17 residues. The junction had 14 bases not matched to a gene; V was cut back by 3 bases and J by 8 bases. Looked up from germline, CDR1 is SGHTA and CDR2 is FQGNSA. As DNA, the CDR3 is TGTGCCAGCAGCTTTACTGGGACAGGGGGATCTGAGGGCGGCTACACCTTC. It yields the protein CASSFTGTGGSEGGYTF.

The count of this clone is one. The V call is TRBV28, the J call TRBJ2-1; D is uncertain. Trimming shortened V by 4 bases and J by 8 bases, and 15 bases separated the two germline ends. The V gene's germline CDR1 is MDHEN and CDR2 SYDVKM. CDR3 length: 14 residues. The CDR3 DNA is TGTGCCAGCAGTTCCGGACCCGAGTCGGATGAGCAGTTCTTC. Amino acids: CASSSGPESDEQFF.

Concerning this clone itself: This sample also contains other DNA sequences that code for the same CDR3. This chain connects TRBV5-1 to TRBJ2-7; tentatively, D is TRBD1 (6 bases). The CDR3 spans 14 residues. The germline CDR1 and CDR2 sequences are SGHRS and YFSETQ. V gave up 2 bases and J gave up 0 bases, with 9 bases separating them. The CDR3, as DNA: TGCGCCAGCAGCTTAGCGGACAGCTCCTACGAGCAGTACTTC. This encodes CASSLADSSYEQYF.

The rearrangement joins TRBV6-1 to TRBJ1-3; 7 nucleotides match TRBD1. V was pared by 6 bases and J by 2 bases, with 7 bases of the junction left unmatched. In germline, CDR1 is MNHNS, CDR2 SASEGT. CDR3 length: 15 residues. The CDR3 reads CASSHTGVAGNTIYF. CDR3 nucleotides: TGTGCCAGCAGCCACACAGGGGTGGCTGGAAACACCATATATTTT.

Concerning this clone: This CDR3 is also generated by other DNA sequences in the sample. This chain links TRBV18 with TRBJ2-3; D is unresolved. The ends were cut back, 3 bases at V and 3 bases at J, with 4 bases in the middle. CDR1 is KGHSH, CDR2 LQKENI, per germline. The CDR3 spans 12 residues. The CDR3 sequence: CASSPSTDTQYF. The CDR3 coding sequence is TGTGCCAGCTCACCCTCAACAGATACGCAGTATTTT.

The chain links TRBV28 to TRBJ1-2; D might be TRBD1 (5 bases). Germline assignment: CDR1 MDHEN and CDR2 SYDVKM. The CDR3 length is 12 residues. The CDR3 DNA is TGTGTGACGGGGGTTAGTAGAAATGGCTACACCTTC. As protein: CVTGVSRNGYTF.

V gene TRBV11-2 combines with J gene TRBJ2-1; 7 positions agree with TRBD2. This CDR3 has 16 residues. Per the germline V gene, CDR1 is SGHAT and CDR2 is FQNNGV. The V gene end was trimmed by 2 bases and the J gene end by 0 bases; junction bases not matched to a gene: 4. Written as DNA, the CDR3 is TGTGCCAGCAGCTTACGCGGGGGTAGCTCCTACAATGAGCAGTTCTTC. Amino acids: CASSLRGGSSYNEQFF.

The CDR3 DNA sequence: TGCGCCAGCAGCTCCTTGGGGGGGTTGGACGAGCAGTACTTC. It specifies CASSSLGGLDEQYF. This chain connects TRBV5-1 to TRBJ2-7, with 7 bases matching TRBD2. The CDR3 loop spans 14 amino acids. Trimming took 3 bases from V and 5 from J; bases not matched to a gene: 8. CDR1 and CDR2 (germline): SGHRS, YFSETQ.

CDR3 nucleotide sequence: TGCGCCAGCAGCTGGTCCGGGGGGCCCTCTGGAAACACCATATATTTT. Residues: CASSWSGGPSGNTIYF. The chain employs TRBV5-1 and TRBJ1-3, with D tentatively TRBD1 (6 bases). The CDR3 sequence is 16 residues long. The V end lost 3 bases, the J end lost 0 bases, and 13 bases lay between the germline ends. Germline V gene lookup returns CDR1 SGHRS and CDR2 YFSETQ.

V is TRBV2 and J is TRBJ2-7; D tentatively reads TRBD1 or TRBD2 (10 bases each). Trimming left V 11 bases short and J 6 bases short, with 29 bases between. Looked up from germline, CDR1 is SNHLY and CDR2 is FYNNEI. CDR3 length equals 16 residues. The CDR3 coding sequence is TGTGCCTGCCGGGACAGGGGTTCTAGCGGGAGAGGCGAGCAGTACTTC. Protein product: CACRDRGSSGRGEQYF. Drawing the rest from reference TRBV2 and TRBJ2-7, the complete variable domain is EPEVTQTPSHQVTQMGQEVILRCVPISNHLYFYWYRQILGQKVEFLVSFYNNEISEKSEIFDDQFSVERPDGSNFTLKIRSTKLEDSAMYFCACRDRGSSGRGEQYFGPGTRLTVT.

This clone is a singleton in its sample. The chain has TRBV5-1 and TRBJ1-5, with D possibly being TRBD1 (5 bases). The CDR3 is 14 residues long. V lost 3 bases and J 4 bases, leaving 11 bases between the germline ends. CDR1 is SGHRS, CDR2 YFSETQ, per germline. The chain's CDR3 is CASSSGAPNQPQHF. Here the CDR3 DNA reads TGCGCCAGCAGCTCCGGGGCCCCAAATCAGCCCCAGCATTTT.

The rearrangement uses TRBV4-1 and TRBJ2-1; no firm D call. Trimming pared 2 bases from V and 6 bases from J, leaving 8 bases between. The CDR3 runs 13 residues. Germline V CDR1 and CDR2: MGHRA, YSYEKL. CDR3 DNA: TGCGCCAGCAGCCAAATGGCCCCCAATGAGCAGTTCTTC. This codes for CASSQMAPNEQFF.

This chain connects TRBV5-4 to TRBJ2-1, with a weak D call TRBD1 (6 bases). The germline CDR1 and CDR2 sequences are SGHNT and YYREEE (reference sequence). This CDR3 spans 13 amino acids. Trimming cost V 10 bases and J 8 bases, with 19 bases left between them. CDR3 DNA: TGTGCCGGACAGAGGGGGTTCTTGGATGAGCAGTTCTTC. This translates into CAGQRGFLDEQFF.

The chain joins TRBV28 to TRBJ1-3; 11 bases are a match to TRBD1. The CDR3 loop spans 16 amino acids. CDR1 and CDR2 from the germline V gene are MDHEN and SYDVKM. The trim removed 6 bases at V and 3 bases at J, leaving 7 bases unmatched. CDR3 nucleotides: TGTGCCAGCAGGAGGTGGGGGACAGGGGGTGGAAACACCATATATTTT. Amino acids: CASRRWGTGGGNTIYF.

The rearrangement links TRBV19 to TRBJ2-2; D unresolved. The V and J ends lost 3 bases and 6 bases respectively, with 11 bases between them. CDR1 is LNHDA and CDR2 is SQIVND in the germline V gene (reference sequence). This CDR3 has 14 amino acids. CDR3 coding DNA: TGTGCCAGTAGTATTGGCGGATATGCCGGGGAGCTGTTTTTT. It yields the protein CASSIGGYAGELFF.

The chain joins TRBV28 to TRBJ2-3; D remains ambiguous. V was pared by 8 bases and J by 6 bases, with 12 bases between. The CDR3 is made up of 12 amino acids. Per the germline V gene, CDR1 is MDHEN and CDR2 is SYDVKM. DNA of the CDR3: TGTGCCAGCCGGAACCCCGTGGATACGCAGTATTTT. Residues: CASRNPVDTQYF. Complete variable domain (other parts from reference TRBV28 and TRBJ2-3): DVKVTQSSRYLVKRTGEKVFLECVQDMDHENMFWYRQDPGLGLRLIYFSYDVKMKEKGDIPEGYSVSREKKERFSLILESASTNQTSMYLCASRNPVDTQYFGPGTRLTVL.

The V and J genes are TRBV9 and TRBJ2-7; D remains ambiguous. V lost 0 bases and J 10 bases, leaving 14 bases between the germline ends. The CDR3 has 13 residues. The germline gives CDR1 SGDLS, CDR2 YYNGEE. The DNA of the CDR3 is TGTGCCAGCAGCGTAGTGCTGCGGTCGGAACAGTACTTC. Translated, it gives CASSVVLRSEQYF. The variable domain in full, completed from reference TRBV9 and TRBJ2-7, reads DSGVTQTPKHLITATGQRVTLRCSPRSGDLSVYWYQQSLDQGLQFLIQYYNGEERAKGNILERFSAQQFPDLHSELNLSSLELGDSALYFCASSVVLRSEQYFGPGTRLTVT.